Reported below is one T cell receptor (beta chain). The sample comes from a study of blood T cell repertoires in COVID-19. On the study more broadly: The United States, Italy and Spain were the sources of the acute and convalescent COVID-19 samples.

As handled by the study authors: Nucleated cell number was recorded as an estimate derived from reference gene primer amplification. Clones were sequenced by immunoSEQ multiplex PCR, and TCRdb holds only the in-frame ones, with some missing. The V and J calls and clone size come from that table; D and trimming were worked out from the DNA. Of approximately 280,000 clones in the sample, 89% were seen once. Trimming cost V 0 bases and J 1 base; bases outside gene matches: 7. Looked up from germline, CDR1 is SGHTS and CDR2 is YDEGEE. The CDR3 is 18 amino acids. The specimen was peripheral blood. The chain couples TRBV5-8 to TRBJ1-5, with TRBD1 matching over 10 bases. This clonotype originated in a woman aged 55 to 70 with acute or convalescent COVID-19. CDR3 loop: CASSLAGTGAPSNQPQHF. CDR3 bases: TGTGCCAGCAGCTTGGCCGGGACAGGGGCGCCGAGCAATCAGCCCCAGCATTTT.